This TCR beta chain was sequenced for a study of identical twins. Study conclusions and caveats: Within cord blood, abundant beta clonotypes carried fewer insertions, but memory repertoires showed no such trend. Models came in too low on out-of-frame TCR alpha sharing in monozygotic twins.

After template switching added a universal primer site, the resulting cDNA carried unique molecular identifiers. TCRdb independently ran MiXCR on the 5' RACE reads; one entry per CDR3 protein. The sample yields 250,000 to 300,000 distinct CDR3 sequences, about 8% seen once. With regard to this clonotype: Its antigen remains unknown.

The CDR3 consists of 14 residues. V was pared by 7 bases and J by 3 bases, with 7 bases of the junction left unmatched. Looked up from germline, CDR1 is MGHDK and CDR2 is SYGVNS. In addition, the sample was reused for a study of yellow fever vaccine responses in identical twins. That work states: Reported findings indicate that twins' vaccine T cell responses seemed partially convergent, partially personalized.

This TCR was recovered from a woman aged 18-29 years in good health. Sequencing used CD8+ T cells sorted from blood. The J gene is TRBJ2-7, the V gene TRBV25-1; TRBD1 agrees at 9 bases. The DNA of the CDR3 is TGTGCCAGCACCGGGACAGGGCTCTTCTACGAGCAGTACTTC. Translated: CASTGTGLFYEQYF.